This TCR beta chain was captured by sequencing in a study of blood T cell repertoires in COVID-19. Across the whole study: The analysed material was cDNA or gDNA that came from T cells, B-cell-depleted T cells, or PBMCs.

This clone came up a few times. Here immunoSEQ multiplex PCR was the method, and the copy in TCRdb shows in-frame clones only, minus some. There are 180,000 or so clones in the sample; about 80% occur only once, and about an eighth lies in the top ten. Source material: PBMCs or T cells enriched from blood (not recorded which). The sequence was collected from a man between 60 and 75 years old who had been exposed to COVID-19.

Written as DNA, the CDR3 is TGTGCCAGCCGTACAACCCGCTCTGGGGCCAACGTCCTGACTTTC. As protein: CASRTTRSGANVLTF. The rearrangement links TRBV6-5 to TRBJ2-6; D remains ambiguous. V was shortened by 8 bases and J by 0 bases, with 11 bases between the two germline ends. From germline, CDR1 is MNHEY and CDR2 SVGAGI. The CDR3 covers 15 residues.